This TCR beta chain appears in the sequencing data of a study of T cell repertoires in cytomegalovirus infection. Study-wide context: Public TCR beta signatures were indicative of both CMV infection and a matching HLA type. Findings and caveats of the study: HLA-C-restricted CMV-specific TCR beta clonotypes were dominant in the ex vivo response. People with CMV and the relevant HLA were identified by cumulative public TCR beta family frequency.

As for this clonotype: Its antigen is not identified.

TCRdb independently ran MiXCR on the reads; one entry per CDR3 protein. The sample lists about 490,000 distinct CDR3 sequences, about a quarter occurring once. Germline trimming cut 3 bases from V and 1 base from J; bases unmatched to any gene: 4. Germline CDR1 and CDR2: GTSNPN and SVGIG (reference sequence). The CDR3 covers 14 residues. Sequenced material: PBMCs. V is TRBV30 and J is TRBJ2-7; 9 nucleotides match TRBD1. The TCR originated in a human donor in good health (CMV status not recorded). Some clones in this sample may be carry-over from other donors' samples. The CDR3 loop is CAWSKGQGSYEQYF. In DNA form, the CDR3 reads TGTGCCTGGAGCAAGGGACAGGGTTCCTACGAGCAGTACTTC.